Presented here are 13 T cell receptor beta chains from one specimen sequenced in a study of T cells in Graves' hyperthyroidism and ophthalmopathy. Amplification yielded TCR beta CDR3 regions, with RNA transcripts as the source. The HTBI set primed first-round TCR CDR3 RT-PCR. TCRdb re-called the multiplex PCR reads with MiXCR, one entry per CDR3 protein. The sample consists of roughly 520,000 distinct CDR3 sequences, less than 25% of them appearing once. Sequencing was performed on blood. Every receptor here comes from a young woman with Graves' ophthalmopathy.

As to this clonotype: One base away lies a much larger clone, so this may be a sequencing read error. This chain links TRBV2 with TRBJ2-2, with a weak D call TRBD2 (5 bases). The CDR3 runs 11 residues. Germline lookup yields CDR1 SNHLY and CDR2 FYNNEI. CDR3 amino acids: CASRTPGELLF. CDR3 bases: TGTGCCAGCAGGACCCCCGGGGAGCTGTTGTTT.

This clonotype was detected only a few times. A much larger clone differs by one base, so this may be a read error. V and J are TRBV27 and TRBJ1-5, with a weak D call TRBD1 (5 bases). CDR3 size: 14 residues. Germline V gene sequence: CDR1 MNHEY, CDR2 SMNVEV (reference sequence). The CDR3 region is CASSWGYSNQPQQF. The CDR3 region has the DNA TGTGCCAGCAGTTGGGGGTATAGCAATCAGCCCCAGCAGTTT.

This clonotype was detected a few times. The genes are TRBV4-1 and TRBJ1-5; possibly TRBD1 for D (6 bases). Trimming pared 1 base from V and 0 bases from J, leaving 16 bases between. This CDR3 is built from 18 residues. Germline V gene lookup returns CDR1 MGHRA and CDR2 YSYEKL. The DNA of the CDR3 is TGCGCCAGCAGCCAAGGTTGGCAGACAGGCTATAGCAATCAGCCCCAGCATTTT. Translated, it gives CASSQGWQTGYSNQPQHF.

The chain is built from TRBV28 and TRBJ1-1; 7 bases are a match to TRBD1. Germline V CDR1 and CDR2: MDHEN, SYDVKM. The CDR3 length is 16 residues. Trimming removed 2 bases from V and 0 bases from J; junction bases left unmatched: 6. The CDR3 DNA sequence: TGTGCCAGCAGTTTAGAGGGGGCGAAGATGAACACTGAAGCTTTCTTT. Translating it yields CASSLEGAKMNTEAFF.

This clonotype was seen at least ten times. The rearrangement joins TRBV11-2 to TRBJ2-7; D is unresolved. The germline gives CDR1 SGHAT, CDR2 FQNNGV. The CDR3 loop spans 13 amino acids. V was clipped by 6 bases and J by 5 bases, with 14 bases between them. CDR3 nucleotide sequence: TGTGCCAGCAGAAAAGCCCGGAGCAACGAGCAGTACTTC. It yields the protein CASRKARSNEQYF.

This clonotype was recorded at least ten times. DNA for the CDR3: TGTGCCAGCAGCTTAAGGACAGGGACGGACACCGGGGAGCTGTTTTTT. It encodes CASSLRTGTDTGELFF. V is TRBV7-6 and J is TRBJ2-2; TRBD1 matches 8 bases. Germline CDR1 reads SGHVS; CDR2 reads FNYEAQ. Trimming removed 2 bases from V and 3 bases from J; junction bases left unmatched: 5. The CDR3 covers 16 residues.

This clonotype was seen many times. The genes are TRBV27 and TRBJ2-7; 8 bases are shared with TRBD1. The V gene's germline CDR1 is MNHEY and CDR2 SMNVEV (reference sequence). The CDR3 is made up of 14 amino acids. V was pared by 5 bases and J by 7 bases, with 10 bases of the junction left unmatched. The chain's CDR3 is CASSPTDRVWEQYF. CDR3 DNA: TGTGCCAGCAGTCCGACGGACAGGGTGTGGGAGCAGTACTTC.

This clonotype was counted at least ten times. V gene TRBV20-1 combines with J gene TRBJ1-3; 8 bases match TRBD1. V shed 6 bases, J shed 0 bases, and the junction held 4 bases outside the gene matches. Looked up from germline, CDR1 is DFQATT and CDR2 is SNEGSKA (reference sequence). The CDR3 is made up of 14 amino acids. The CDR3 loop is CSAVGTGSGNTIYF. The CDR3 region has the DNA TGCAGTGCGGTCGGGACAGGCTCTGGAAACACCATATATTTT.

This clonotype has ten or more counts. The genes are TRBV20-1 and TRBJ1-2, with 8 bases matching TRBD1. V lost 5 bases to trimming and J lost 6 bases; unmatched junction nucleotides: 8. This CDR3 contains 13 residues. Germline CDR1 reads DFQATT; CDR2 reads SNEGSKA (reference sequence). The chain's CDR3 is CSAENRGTDGYTF. The DNA of the CDR3 is TGCAGTGCTGAAAACAGGGGGACGGATGGCTACACCTTC.

This rearrangement joins TRBV28 to TRBJ1-1; tentatively, D is TRBD1 (6 bases). Trimming pared 8 bases from V and 1 base from J, leaving 14 bases between. The CDR3 sequence is 14 residues long. Germline lookup yields CDR1 MDHEN and CDR2 SYDVKM. In DNA, the CDR3 is TGTGCCAGCGCAACAGGGACCCCGAACACTGAAGCTTTCTTT. Amino acids: CASATGTPNTEAFF.

The J gene is TRBJ2-7, the V gene TRBV12-5; possibly TRBD2 for D (5 bases). Germline lookup yields CDR1 LGHNT and CDR2 FRNRAP. The CDR3 is made up of 16 amino acids. V lost 7 bases and J 3 bases, leaving 22 bases between the germline ends. Here the CDR3 reads CASASHDESTSYEQYF. Written as DNA, the CDR3 is TGTGCTAGTGCCTCGCACGATGAGTCTACTAGCTACGAGCAGTACTTC.

This clonotype was detected ten times or more. The chain employs TRBV24-1 and TRBJ1-2, with D unclear. CDR1 is KGHDR and CDR2 is SFDVKD in the germline V gene. Deletions cut 4 bases from V and 8 bases from J, with 7 bases between. This CDR3 is built from 11 residues. CDR3 nucleotides: TGTGCCACCAGTGACCTGCAAGGCTACACCTTC. Protein: CATSDLQGYTF.

The chain combines TRBV20-1 with TRBJ2-7; 10 bases agree with TRBD2. CDR3 length equals 15 residues. The germline V gene has CDR1 DFQATT and CDR2 SNEGSKA (reference sequence). After removal of 0 bases from V and 3 bases from J, the junction contained 5 bases not matched to a gene. The CDR3 reads CSAREPSGGGYEQYF. Here the CDR3 DNA reads TGCAGTGCTAGAGAACCTAGCGGGGGCGGCTACGAGCAGTACTTC.